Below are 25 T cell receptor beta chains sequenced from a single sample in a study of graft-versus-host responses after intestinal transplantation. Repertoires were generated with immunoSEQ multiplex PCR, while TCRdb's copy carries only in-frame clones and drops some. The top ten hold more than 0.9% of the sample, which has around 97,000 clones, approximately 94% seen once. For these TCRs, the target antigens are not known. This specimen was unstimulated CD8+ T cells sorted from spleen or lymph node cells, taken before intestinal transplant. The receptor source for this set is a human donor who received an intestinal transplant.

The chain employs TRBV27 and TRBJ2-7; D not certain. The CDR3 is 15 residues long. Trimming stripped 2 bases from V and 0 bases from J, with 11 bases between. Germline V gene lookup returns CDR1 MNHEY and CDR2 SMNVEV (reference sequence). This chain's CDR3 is CASSLGRSTSYEQYF. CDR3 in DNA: TGTGCCAGCAGTTTAGGTCGGAGTACCTCCTACGAGCAGTACTTC.

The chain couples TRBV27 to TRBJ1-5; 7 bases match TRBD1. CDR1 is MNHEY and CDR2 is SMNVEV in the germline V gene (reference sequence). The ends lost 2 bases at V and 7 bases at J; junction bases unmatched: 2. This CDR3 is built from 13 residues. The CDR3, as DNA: TGTGCCAGCAGTTTACAGGGGGAACAGCCCCAGCATTTT. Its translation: CASSLQGEQPQHF.

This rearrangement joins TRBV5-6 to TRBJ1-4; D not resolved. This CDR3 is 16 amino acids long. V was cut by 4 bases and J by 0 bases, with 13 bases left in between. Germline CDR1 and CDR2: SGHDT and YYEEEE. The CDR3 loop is CASSTRQYATNEKLFF. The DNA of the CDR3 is TGTGCCAGCAGCACCCGACAATACGCAACTAATGAAAAACTGTTTTTT. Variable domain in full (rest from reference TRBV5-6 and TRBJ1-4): DAGVTQSPTHLIKTRGQQVTLRCSPKSGHDTVSWYQQALGQGPQFIFQYYEEEERQRGNFPDRFSGHQFPNYSSELNVNALLLGDSALYLCASSTRQYATNEKLFFGSGTQLSVL.

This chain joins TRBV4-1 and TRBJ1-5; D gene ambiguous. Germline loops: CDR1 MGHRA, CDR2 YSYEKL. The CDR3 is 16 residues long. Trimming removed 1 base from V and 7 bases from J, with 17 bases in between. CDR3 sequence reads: CASSQAGDGSNQPQHF. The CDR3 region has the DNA TGCGCCAGCAGCCAAGCAGGTGATGGTTCGAACCAGCCCCAGCATTTT.

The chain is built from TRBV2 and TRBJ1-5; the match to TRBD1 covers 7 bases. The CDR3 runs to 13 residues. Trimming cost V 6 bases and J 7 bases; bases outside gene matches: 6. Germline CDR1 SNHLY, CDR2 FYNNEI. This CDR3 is CASRGTGAQPQHF. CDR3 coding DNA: TGTGCCAGCAGAGGAACAGGGGCACAGCCCCAGCATTTT. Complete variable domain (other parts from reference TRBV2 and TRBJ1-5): EPEVTQTPSHQVTQMGQEVILRCVPISNHLYFYWYRQILGQKVEFLVSFYNNEISEKSEIFDDQFSVERPDGSNFTLKIRSTKLEDSAMYFCASRGTGAQPQHFGDGTRLSIL.

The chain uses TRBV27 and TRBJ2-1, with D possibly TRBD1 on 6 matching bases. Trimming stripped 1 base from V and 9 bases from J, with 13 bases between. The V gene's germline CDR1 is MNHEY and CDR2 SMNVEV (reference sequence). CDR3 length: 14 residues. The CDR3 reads CASSLWFRGGEQFF. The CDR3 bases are TGTGCCAGCAGTTTATGGTTCAGGGGCGGTGAGCAGTTCTTC.

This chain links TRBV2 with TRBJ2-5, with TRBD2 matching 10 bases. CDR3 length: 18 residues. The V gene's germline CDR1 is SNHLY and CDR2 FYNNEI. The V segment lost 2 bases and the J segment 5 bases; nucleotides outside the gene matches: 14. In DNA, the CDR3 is TGTGCCAGCAGTGAAAGGCGGGGCCCTAGCGGGGGTCGGGAGACCCAGTACTTC. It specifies CASSERRGPSGGRETQYF.

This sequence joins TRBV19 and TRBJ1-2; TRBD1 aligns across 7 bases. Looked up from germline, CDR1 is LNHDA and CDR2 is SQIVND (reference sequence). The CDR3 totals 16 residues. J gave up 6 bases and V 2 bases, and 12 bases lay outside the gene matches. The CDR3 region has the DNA TGTGCCAGTAGTATAAGTTTATGGGCAACAGGGGATGGCTACACCTTC. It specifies CASSISLWATGDGYTF.

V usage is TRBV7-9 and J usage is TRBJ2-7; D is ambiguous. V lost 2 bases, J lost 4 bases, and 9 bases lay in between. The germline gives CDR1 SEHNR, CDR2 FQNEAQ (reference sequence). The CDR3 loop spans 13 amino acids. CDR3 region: CASSLSQGYEQYF. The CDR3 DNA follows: TGTGCCAGCAGCTTATCCCAAGGATACGAGCAGTACTTC.

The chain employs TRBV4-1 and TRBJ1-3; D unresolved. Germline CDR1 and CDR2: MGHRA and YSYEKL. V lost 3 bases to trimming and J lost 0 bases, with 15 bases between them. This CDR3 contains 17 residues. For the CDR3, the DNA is TGCGCCAGCAGCCATTTAATCGACGTGAGCTCTGGAAACACCATATATTTT. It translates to CASSHLIDVSSGNTIYF.

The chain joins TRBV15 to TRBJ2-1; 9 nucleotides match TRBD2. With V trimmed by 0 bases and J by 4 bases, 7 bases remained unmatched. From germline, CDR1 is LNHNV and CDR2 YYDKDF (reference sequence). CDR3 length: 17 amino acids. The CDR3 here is CATSREALAGPYNEQFF. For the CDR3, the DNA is TGTGCCACCAGCAGAGAAGCTCTAGCGGGGCCATACAATGAGCAGTTCTTC.

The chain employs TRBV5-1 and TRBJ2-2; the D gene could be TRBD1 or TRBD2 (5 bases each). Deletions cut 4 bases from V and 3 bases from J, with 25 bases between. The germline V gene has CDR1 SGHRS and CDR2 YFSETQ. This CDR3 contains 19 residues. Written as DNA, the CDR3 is TGCGCCAGCAGCCCCCCTAGCTGGCGGCCGGGACCTTACACCGGGGAGCTGTTTTTT. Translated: CASSPPSWRPGPYTGELFF. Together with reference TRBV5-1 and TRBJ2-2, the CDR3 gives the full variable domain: KAGVTQTPRYLIKTRGQQVTLSCSPISGHRSVSWYQQTPGQGLQFLFEYFSETQRNKGNFPGRFSGRQFSNSRSEMNVSTLELGDSALYLCASSPPSWRPGPYTGELFFGEGSRLTVL.

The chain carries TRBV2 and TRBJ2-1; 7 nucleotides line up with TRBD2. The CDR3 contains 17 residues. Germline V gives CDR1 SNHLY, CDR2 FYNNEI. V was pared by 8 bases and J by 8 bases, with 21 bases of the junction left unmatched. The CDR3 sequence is CASEGESGIRPMDEQFF. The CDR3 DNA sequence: TGTGCCAGCGAGGGCGAGAGCGGGATCCGACCTATGGATGAGCAGTTCTTC.

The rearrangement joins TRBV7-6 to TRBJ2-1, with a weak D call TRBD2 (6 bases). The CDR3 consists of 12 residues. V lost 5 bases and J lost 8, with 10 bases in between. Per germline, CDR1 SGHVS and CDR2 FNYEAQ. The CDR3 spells CASSRGGDEQFF. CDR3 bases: TGTGCCAGCAGCCGCGGAGGGGATGAGCAGTTCTTC.

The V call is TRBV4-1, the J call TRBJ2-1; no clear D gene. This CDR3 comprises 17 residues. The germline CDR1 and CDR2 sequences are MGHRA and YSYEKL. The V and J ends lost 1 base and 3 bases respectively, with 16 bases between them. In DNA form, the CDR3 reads TGCGCCAGCAGCCAAGGGGTCCCTACTGCCCACTACAATGAGCAGTTCTTC. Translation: CASSQGVPTAHYNEQFF.

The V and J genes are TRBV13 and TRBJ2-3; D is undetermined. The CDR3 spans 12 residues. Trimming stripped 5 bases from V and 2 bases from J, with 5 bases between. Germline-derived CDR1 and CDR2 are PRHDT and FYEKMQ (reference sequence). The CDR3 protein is CASSLLTDTQYF. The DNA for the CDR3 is TGTGCCAGCAGCCTGCTCACAGATACGCAGTATTTT.

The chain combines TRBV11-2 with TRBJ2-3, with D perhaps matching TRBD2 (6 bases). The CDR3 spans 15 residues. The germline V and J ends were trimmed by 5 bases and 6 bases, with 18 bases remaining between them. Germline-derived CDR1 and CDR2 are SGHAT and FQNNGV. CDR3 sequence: CASSPWRGQGDTQYF. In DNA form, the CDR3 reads TGTGCCAGCAGCCCCTGGCGGGGTCAAGGCGATACGCAGTATTTT.

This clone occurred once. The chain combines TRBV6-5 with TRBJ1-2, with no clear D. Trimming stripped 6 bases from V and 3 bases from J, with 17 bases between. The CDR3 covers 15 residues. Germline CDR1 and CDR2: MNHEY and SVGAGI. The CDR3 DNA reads TGTGCCAGCAGACCGCCCCCCTGGACGGACTATGGCTACACCTTC. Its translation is CASRPPPWTDYGYTF.

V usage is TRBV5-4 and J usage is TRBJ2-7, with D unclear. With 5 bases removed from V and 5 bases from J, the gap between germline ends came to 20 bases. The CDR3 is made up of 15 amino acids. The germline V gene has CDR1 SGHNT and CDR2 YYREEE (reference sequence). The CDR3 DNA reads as TGTGCCAGCAGGGCCTTTGGCAGCCTGGTGGACGAGCAGTACTTC. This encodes CASRAFGSLVDEQYF.

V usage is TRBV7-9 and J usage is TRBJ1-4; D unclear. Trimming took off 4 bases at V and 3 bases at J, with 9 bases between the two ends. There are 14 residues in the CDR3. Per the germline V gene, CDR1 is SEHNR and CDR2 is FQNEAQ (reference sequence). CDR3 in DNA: TGTGCCAGCAGCTCGCCATTGTCTAATGAAAAACTGTTTTTT. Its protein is CASSSPLSNEKLFF.

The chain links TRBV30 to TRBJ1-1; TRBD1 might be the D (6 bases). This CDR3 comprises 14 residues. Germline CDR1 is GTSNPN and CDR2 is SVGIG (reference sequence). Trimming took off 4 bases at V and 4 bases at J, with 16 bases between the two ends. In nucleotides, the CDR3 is TGTGCCTGGACTCCCTTAGGGGGGAGCACTGAAGCTTTCTTT. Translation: CAWTPLGGSTEAFF.

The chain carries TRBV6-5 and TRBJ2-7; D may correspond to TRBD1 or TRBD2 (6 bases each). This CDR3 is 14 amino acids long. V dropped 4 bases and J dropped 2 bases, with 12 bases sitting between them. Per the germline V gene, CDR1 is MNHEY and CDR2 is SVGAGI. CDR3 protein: CASSSRRGAYEQYF. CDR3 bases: TGTGCCAGCAGTTCCCGGAGGGGGGCCTACGAGCAGTACTTC.

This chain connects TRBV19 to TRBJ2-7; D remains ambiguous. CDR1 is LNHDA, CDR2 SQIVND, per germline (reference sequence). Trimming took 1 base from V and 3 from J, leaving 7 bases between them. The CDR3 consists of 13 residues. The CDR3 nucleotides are TGTGCCAGTAGTATAGGACATCTCTACGAGCAGTACTTC. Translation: CASSIGHLYEQYF.

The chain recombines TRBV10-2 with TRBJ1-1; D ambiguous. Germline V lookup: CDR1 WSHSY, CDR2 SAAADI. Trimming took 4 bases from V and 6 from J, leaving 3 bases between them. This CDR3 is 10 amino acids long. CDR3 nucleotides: TGCGCCAGCAGTGGCTCTGAAGCTTTCTTT. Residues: CASSGSEAFF.

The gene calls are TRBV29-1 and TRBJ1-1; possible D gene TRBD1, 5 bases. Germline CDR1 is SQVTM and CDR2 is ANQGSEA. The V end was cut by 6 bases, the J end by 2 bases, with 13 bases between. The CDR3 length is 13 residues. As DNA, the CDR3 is TGCAGCGTCCCCGGGAGGGGCAACACTGAAGCTTTCTTT. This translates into CSVPGRGNTEAFF.